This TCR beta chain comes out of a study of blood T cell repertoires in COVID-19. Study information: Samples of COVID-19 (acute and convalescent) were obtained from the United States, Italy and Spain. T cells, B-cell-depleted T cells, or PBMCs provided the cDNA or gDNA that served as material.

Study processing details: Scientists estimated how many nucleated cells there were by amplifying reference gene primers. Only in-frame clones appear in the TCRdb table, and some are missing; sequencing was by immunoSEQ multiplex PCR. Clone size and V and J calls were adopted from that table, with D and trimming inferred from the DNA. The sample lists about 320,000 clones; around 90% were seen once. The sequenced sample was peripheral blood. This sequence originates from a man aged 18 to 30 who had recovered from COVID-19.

The CDR3 DNA is TGTGCCAGCAGCTCGAAAACGACTAGCGGGAGAGACTACGAGCAGTACTTC. It codes for CASSSKTTSGRDYEQYF. The J gene is TRBJ2-7, the V gene TRBV7-9; 12 positions agree with TRBD2. The CDR3 extends over 17 amino acids. The germline V gene has CDR1 SEHNR and CDR2 FQNEAQ (reference sequence). Trimming removed 4 bases from V and 3 bases from J; junction bases left unmatched: 10.